This TCR beta chain was retrieved from a study of shared clonotypes between healthy human individuals. Looking at the study overall: Used for every donor were three CD4 naive, three CD4 memory, two CD8 naive and one CD8 memory plate. Findings and limits, study-wide: Clonotypes shared by all four sorted-subset donors had higher generation probabilities than non-shared clonotypes. It was observed that roughly 5.1% of naive CD4 clonotypes were shared across a handful of donors.

Terminally differentiated effector memory CD45RA+ cells were excluded from the naive CD8 cells, which were CD45RO-negative and positively selected for CCR7. This CDR3 spans 15 amino acids. In germline, CDR1 is SGHDT, CDR2 YYEEEE. V shed 2 bases and J shed 0 bases, with 6 bases lying between them. With respect to this clone: Its antigen is currently unknown.

Sequencing was at deep level. Libraries were prepared by immunoSEQ multiplex PCR; TCRdb keeps only in-frame clonotypes and omits some of them. The sample has millions of clones; about 95% are singletons. Sequencing input: naive CD8+ T cells sorted from blood. This receptor was identified in a man between 18 and 35 years old in good health. The chain carries TRBV5-6 and TRBJ2-6; no reliable D call. The CDR3 DNA is TGTGCCAGCAGCTTTGGGGACTCTGGGGCCAACGTCCTGACTTTC. Its translation is CASSFGDSGANVLTF.